The rows below give T cell receptor beta chains drawn from one sample of a study of blood T cell repertoires in COVID-19. Assay used: immunoSEQ multiplex PCR; TCRdb lists only in-frame clones, some missing. Counted here are 150,000 to 200,000 clones, roughly 80% occurring once; the ten biggest clones make up 9.5% to 12%. Sequencing input: peripheral blood. These receptor sequences come from a woman aged 40 to 49 with COVID-19, enrolled during active disease. The CDR3 runs from the conserved cysteine through the conserved F or W. The D gene is left open where the match is weak. The size field is filled for only some rows; it gives once, few, many or a size class.

v_call	clone_size	cdr3_length	d_call	j_call	cdr3_nt	cdr3_aa
TRBV5-5	once	15	-	TRBJ2-1	TGTGCCAGCAGCTTGGTTTCAAGAGGATTCGATGAGCAGTTCTTC	CASSLVSRGFDEQFF
TRBV5-8	-	15	-	TRBJ2-1	TGTGCCAGCAGCGACGGGACTGCCCCGCTTAATGAGCAGTTCTTC	CASSDGTAPLNEQFF
TRBV27	once	16	TRBD1	TRBJ1-6	TGTGCCAGCAGACCGACAGGGGGCGCTTATAATTCACCCCTCCACTTT	CASRPTGGAYNSPLHF
TRBV1	few	19	-	TRBJ1-6	TGCACCAGCAGCCAAGTCCCAGGGGGCAGGGGCGTCCAACGGACACCCCTCCACTTT	CTSSQVPGGRGVQRTPLHF
TRBV3-1/TRBV3-2	-	12	-	TRBJ1-1	TGTGCCAGCAGCCGCCTATCCGCTGAAGCTTTCTTT	CASSRLSAEAFF
TRBV6-1	-	17	-	TRBJ1-2	TGTGCCAGCAGTGAATTTGCGCCGGGGGGCACTAACTATGGCTACACCTTC	CASSEFAPGGTNYGYTF
TRBV19	-	14	TRBD2	TRBJ2-3	TGTGCCTGTACGGCGGGAGGGCCCAGGGATACGCAGTATTTT	CACTAGGPRDTQYF
TRBV7-9	-	16	TRBD1	TRBJ1-6	TGTGCCAGCAGCTTGGATGGGACAGGGGCGGGTTCACCCCTCCACTTT	CASSLDGTGAGSPLHF
TRBV18	-	13	-	TRBJ1-1	TGTGCCAGCTCACCACTTCTGGAGGCTGAAGCTTTCTTT	CASSPLLEAEAFF
TRBV4-2	-	14	-	TRBJ1-6	TGTGCCAGCAGCCAAGTAAAGTTGGGCTCACCCCTCCACTTT	CASSQVKLGSPLHF
TRBV24-1	-	17	TRBD1	TRBJ2-7	TGTGCCACCAGTGCAAAACCGGGACAGGGGGGATCTGGCGAGCAGTACTTC	CATSAKPGQGGSGEQYF
TRBV7-9	-	12	-	TRBJ1-1	TGTGCCAGCAGCTATGCTGACAGGCCCGCTTTCTTT	CASSYADRPAFF
TRBV7-9	-	13	TRBD2	TRBJ2-1	TGTGCCAGCAGCTTAGGGACTAGCAATGAGCAGTTCTTC	CASSLGTSNEQFF
TRBV9	-	14	-	TRBJ2-2	TGTGCCAGCAGCGGGGAGCTCAACACCGGGGAGCTGTTTTTT	CASSGELNTGELFF
TRBV28	-	13	TRBD1	TRBJ1-4	TGTGCCAGCGCCCGGGGGGGGACAGTAAAACTGTTTTTT	CASARGGTVKLFF
TRBV28	-	15	TRBD1	TRBJ1-2	TGTGCCAGCAGTACGGACAGGGTTCGGATTGTTGGCTACACCTTC	CASSTDRVRIVGYTF
TRBV12-3/TRBV12-4	few	13	TRBD1	TRBJ1-2	TGTGCCAGCAGTTTCGGGGACAGCTATGGCTACACCTTC	CASSFGDSYGYTF
TRBV5-6	-	15	-	TRBJ1-1	TGTGCCAGCAGCCAAGGCGGATGGGTGAACACTGAAGCTTTCTTT	CASSQGGWVNTEAFF
TRBV27	-	15	TRBD2	TRBJ2-3	TGTGCCAGCAGTACTCTAGCGGGAGGCACAGATACGCAGTATTTT	CASSTLAGGTDTQYF
TRBV19	-	12	-	TRBJ2-1	TGTGCCAGTAGTATTTCGGTCAATGAGCAGTTCTTC	CASSISVNEQFF
TRBV7-8	few	16	-	TRBJ2-3	TGTGCCAGCAGCGATAACGCGGGGCGAGGGATAGACACGCAGTATTTT	CASSDNAGRGIDTQYF
TRBV5-4	-	14	TRBD1	TRBJ1-2	TGTGCCAGCAGCTTGGGGGACAGGAACTATGGCTACACCTTC	CASSLGDRNYGYTF
TRBV12-3/TRBV12-4	-	11	-	TRBJ2-3	TGTGCCACTACAACCGGGGGTGCGCAGTATTTT	CATTTGGAQYF
TRBV9	once	15	TRBD2	TRBJ2-2	TGTGCCAGCAGCGCGGGACTACGGAACACCGGGGAGCTGTTTTTT	CASSAGLRNTGELFF
TRBV2	-	16	-	TRBJ2-5	TGTGCCAGCAGTGACCCCAGCGCGGAGGGGTTAGAGACCCAGTACTTC	CASSDPSAEGLETQYF
TRBV7-9	few	11	-	TRBJ2-7	TGTGCCAGCAGCTTCCTTAGCGAGCAGTACTTC	CASSFLSEQYF
TRBV7-9	-	18	-	TRBJ2-7	TGTGCCAGCAGCCCGATAAGGGGGGGGTTCGGGGCTTCGTACGAGCAGTACTTC	CASSPIRGGFGASYEQYF
TRBV2	-	17	TRBD2	TRBJ2-1	TGTGCCAGCAGTGTAATTCAGAGCGGGAACTTCTACAATGAGCAGTTCTTC	CASSVIQSGNFYNEQFF
TRBV9	-	15	-	TRBJ2-3	TGTGCCAGCAGCGTAGTCCCGACTAGCACAGATACGCAGTATTTT	CASSVVPTSTDTQYF
TRBV18	-	15	-	TRBJ1-2	TGTGCCAGCTCACAACCGAACAGGGATAACTATGGCTACACCTTC	CASSQPNRDNYGYTF
TRBV15	-	13	-	TRBJ1-2	TGTGCCACCAGCAAGAGCGGGGGCGATGGCTACACCTTC	CATSKSGGDGYTF
TRBV4-1	-	13	-	TRBJ1-2	TGCGCCAGCAGCCAAGCAGGGAACTATGGCTACACCTTC	CASSQAGNYGYTF
TRBV7-8	-	17	TRBD1	TRBJ1-5	TGTGCCAGCAGCTTAGGAGTAAGGGACAGGGCCACTCAGCCCCAGCATTTT	CASSLGVRDRATQPQHF
TRBV3-1/TRBV3-2	-	15	TRBD1	TRBJ1-6	TGTGCCAGCAGCCAAGGAGGGGACAGAAATTCACCCCTCCACTTT	CASSQGGDRNSPLHF
TRBV7-3	-	13	TRBD1	TRBJ1-2	TGTGCCAGCAGCTTCCAGGGGGGCTATGGCTACACCTTC	CASSFQGGYGYTF
TRBV13	few	16	TRBD2	TRBJ2-7	TGTGCCAGCAGCTTAACGATTTCTAGCGGGGCCTACGAGCAGTACTTC	CASSLTISSGAYEQYF
TRBV11-2	-	16	TRBD1	TRBJ2-1	TGTGCCAGCAGCCCCCGACCCGGGACAGGGTACAATGAGCAGTTCTTC	CASSPRPGTGYNEQFF
TRBV18	few	15	TRBD2	TRBJ2-2	TGTGCCAGCTCCCCTACTCAGCGGGAAACCGGGGAGCTGTTTTTT	CASSPTQRETGELFF
TRBV7-2	once	19	TRBD2	TRBJ2-1	TGTGCCAGCAGCACCGGGACTAGCGGGGGCCACGTTGGCACCAATGAGCAGTTCTTC	CASSTGTSGGHVGTNEQFF
TRBV7-9	-	15	TRBD1	TRBJ1-5	TGTGCCAGCAGCAGAGGACAGGGCGGCAATCAGCCCCAGCATTTT	CASSRGQGGNQPQHF
TRBV18	-	14	TRBD1	TRBJ1-4	TGTGCCAGCTCACTGGACAGGGTCCGAGAAAAACTGTTTTTT	CASSLDRVREKLFF
TRBV25-1	-	12	TRBD1	TRBJ1-1	TGTGCCAGCAGTGTCCCGGGGACAGGGGCTTTCTTT	CASSVPGTGAFF
TRBV4-1	-	17	TRBD2	TRBJ2-7	TGCGCCAGCAGCCAAGAAGGTGGGAGGGCCGGTCTCTACGAGCAGTACTTC	CASSQEGGRAGLYEQYF
TRBV7-9	-	11	-	TRBJ2-5	TGTGCCAGCAGCTTTGAGGTGACCCAGTACTTC	CASSFEVTQYF
TRBV10-3	-	15	-	TRBJ2-3	TGTGCCATCAGTGACGTGGGGGAGGGCACAGATACGCAGTATTTT	CAISDVGEGTDTQYF
TRBV20-1	-	13	-	TRBJ1-3	TGCAGTGCTAGTAGGGGGTATGGAAACACCATATATTTT	CSASRGYGNTIYF
TRBV5-1	once	15	TRBD1	TRBJ2-5	TGCGCCAGCAGCGATACAGGGGACGTCGGGGAGACCCAGTACTTC	CASSDTGDVGETQYF
TRBV7-3	-	15	TRBD2	TRBJ2-7	TGTGCCAGCGCCATCGGGGGGAGGGCCCAATACGAGCAGTACTTC	CASAIGGRAQYEQYF